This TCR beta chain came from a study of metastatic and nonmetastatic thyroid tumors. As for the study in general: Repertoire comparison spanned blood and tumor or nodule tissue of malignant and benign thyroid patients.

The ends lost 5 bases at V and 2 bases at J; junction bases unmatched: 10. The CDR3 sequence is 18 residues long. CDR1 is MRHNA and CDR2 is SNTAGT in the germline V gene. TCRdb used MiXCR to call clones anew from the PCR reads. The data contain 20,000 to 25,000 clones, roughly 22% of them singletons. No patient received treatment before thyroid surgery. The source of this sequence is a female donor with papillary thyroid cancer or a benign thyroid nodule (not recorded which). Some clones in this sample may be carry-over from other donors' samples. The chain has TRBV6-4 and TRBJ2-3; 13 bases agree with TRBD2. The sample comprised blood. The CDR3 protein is CASSSPPGLAGITDTQYF. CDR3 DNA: TGTGCCAGCAGTTCTCCTCCGGGACTAGCGGGAATCACAGATACGCAGTATTTT.